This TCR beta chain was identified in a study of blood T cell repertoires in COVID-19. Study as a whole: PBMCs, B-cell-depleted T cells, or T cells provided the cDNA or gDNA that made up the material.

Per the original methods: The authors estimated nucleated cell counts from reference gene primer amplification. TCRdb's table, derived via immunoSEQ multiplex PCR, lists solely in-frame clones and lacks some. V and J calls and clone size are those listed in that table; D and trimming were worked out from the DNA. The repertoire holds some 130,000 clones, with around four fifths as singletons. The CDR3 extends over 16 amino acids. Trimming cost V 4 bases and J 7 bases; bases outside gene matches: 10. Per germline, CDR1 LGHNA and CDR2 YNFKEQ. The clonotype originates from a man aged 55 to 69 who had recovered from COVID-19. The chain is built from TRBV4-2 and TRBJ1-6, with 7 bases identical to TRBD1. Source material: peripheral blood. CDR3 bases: TGTGCCAGCAGCCTGAGGAGAGGGGGCGGCAATTCACCCCTCCACTTT. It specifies CASSLRRGGGNSPLHF.